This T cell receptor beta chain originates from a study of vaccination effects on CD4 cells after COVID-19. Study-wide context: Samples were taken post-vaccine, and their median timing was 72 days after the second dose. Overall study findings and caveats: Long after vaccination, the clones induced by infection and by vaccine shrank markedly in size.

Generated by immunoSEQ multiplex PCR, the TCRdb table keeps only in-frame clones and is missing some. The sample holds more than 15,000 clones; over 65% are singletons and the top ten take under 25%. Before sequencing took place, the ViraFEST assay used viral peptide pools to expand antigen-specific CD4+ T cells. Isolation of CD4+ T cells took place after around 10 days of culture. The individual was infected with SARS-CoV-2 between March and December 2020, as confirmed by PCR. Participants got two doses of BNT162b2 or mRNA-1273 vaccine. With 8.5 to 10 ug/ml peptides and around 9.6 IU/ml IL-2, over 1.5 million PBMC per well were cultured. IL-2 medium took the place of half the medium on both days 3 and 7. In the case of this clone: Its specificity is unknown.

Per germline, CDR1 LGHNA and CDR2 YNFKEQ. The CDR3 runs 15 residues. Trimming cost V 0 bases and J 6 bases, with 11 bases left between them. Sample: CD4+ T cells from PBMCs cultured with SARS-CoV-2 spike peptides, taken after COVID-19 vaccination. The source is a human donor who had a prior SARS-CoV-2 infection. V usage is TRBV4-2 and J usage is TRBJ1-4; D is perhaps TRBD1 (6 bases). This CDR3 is CASSQEGQLDEKLFF. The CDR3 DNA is TGTGCCAGCAGCCAAGAAGGACAGCTCGATGAAAAACTGTTTTTT.